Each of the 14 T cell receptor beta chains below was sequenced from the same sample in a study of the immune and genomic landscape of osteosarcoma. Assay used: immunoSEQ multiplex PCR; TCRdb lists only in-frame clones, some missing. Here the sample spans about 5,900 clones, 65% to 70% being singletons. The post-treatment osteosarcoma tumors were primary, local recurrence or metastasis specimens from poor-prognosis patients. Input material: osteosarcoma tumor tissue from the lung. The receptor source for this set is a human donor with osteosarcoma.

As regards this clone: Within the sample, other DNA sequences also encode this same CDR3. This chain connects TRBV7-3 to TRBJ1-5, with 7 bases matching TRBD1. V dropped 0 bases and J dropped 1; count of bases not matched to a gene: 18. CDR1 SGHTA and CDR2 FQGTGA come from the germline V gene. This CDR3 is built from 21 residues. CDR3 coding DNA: TGTGCCAGCAGCTTAACTGGGGAGGGCTGGCAGGGGGTAAGCAGCAATCAGCCCCAGCATTTT. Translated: CASSLTGEGWQGVSSNQPQHF.

The DNA for the CDR3 is TGTGCCAGCAGCATGGACTACCTGAGCACAGATACGCAGTATTTT. Translating gives CASSMDYLSTDTQYF. This chain links TRBV7-2 with TRBJ2-3; TRBD2 might be the D (6 bases). The CDR3 covers 15 residues. The germline CDR1 and CDR2 sequences are SGHTA and FQGNSA. V shed 5 bases and J shed 0 bases, with 12 bases lying between them.

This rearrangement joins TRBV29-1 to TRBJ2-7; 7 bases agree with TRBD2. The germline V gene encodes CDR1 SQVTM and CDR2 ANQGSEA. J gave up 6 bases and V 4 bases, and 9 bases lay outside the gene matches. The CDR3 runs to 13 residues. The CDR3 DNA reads TGCAGCGTTGGAGAGGAAGCGGGAATCGAGCAGTACTTC. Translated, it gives CSVGEEAGIEQYF.

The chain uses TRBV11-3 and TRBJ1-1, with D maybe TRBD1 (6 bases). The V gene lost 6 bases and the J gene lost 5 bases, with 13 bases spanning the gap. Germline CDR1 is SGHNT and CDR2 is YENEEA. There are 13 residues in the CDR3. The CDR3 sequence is CASSLGGRTEAFF. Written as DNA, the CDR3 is TGTGCCAGCAGTCTGGGGGGGCGAACTGAAGCTTTCTTT.

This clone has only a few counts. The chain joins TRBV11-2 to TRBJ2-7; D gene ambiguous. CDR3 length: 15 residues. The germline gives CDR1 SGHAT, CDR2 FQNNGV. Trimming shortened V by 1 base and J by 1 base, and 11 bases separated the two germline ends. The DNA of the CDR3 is TGTGCCAGCAGCTTAGTTGTCGCCTCGTCCTACGAGCAGTACTTC. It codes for CASSLVVASSYEQYF.

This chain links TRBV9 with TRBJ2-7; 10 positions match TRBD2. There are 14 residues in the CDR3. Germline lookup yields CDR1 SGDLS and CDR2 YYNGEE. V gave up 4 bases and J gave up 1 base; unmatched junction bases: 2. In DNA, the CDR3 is TGTGCCAGCAGCCCACTAGCGGGATCCTACGAGCAGTACTTC. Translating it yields CASSPLAGSYEQYF.

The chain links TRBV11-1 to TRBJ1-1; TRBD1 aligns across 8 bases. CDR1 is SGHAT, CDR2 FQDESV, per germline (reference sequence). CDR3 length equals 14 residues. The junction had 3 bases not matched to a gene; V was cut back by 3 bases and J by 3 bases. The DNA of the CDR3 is TGTGCCAGCAGCTTGACGACAGGGGACACTGAAGCTTTCTTT. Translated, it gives CASSLTTGDTEAFF.

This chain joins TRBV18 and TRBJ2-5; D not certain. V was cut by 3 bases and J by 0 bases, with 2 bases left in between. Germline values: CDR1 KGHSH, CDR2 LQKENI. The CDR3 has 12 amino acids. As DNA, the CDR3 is TGTGCCAGCTCACCTTACCAAGAGACCCAGTACTTC. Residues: CASSPYQETQYF.

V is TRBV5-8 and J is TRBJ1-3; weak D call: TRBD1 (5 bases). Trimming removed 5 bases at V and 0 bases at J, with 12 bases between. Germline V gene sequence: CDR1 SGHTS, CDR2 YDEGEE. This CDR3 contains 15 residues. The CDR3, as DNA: TGTGCCAGCAGGTCGGGACGGATCTCTGGAAACACCATATATTTT. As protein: CASRSGRISGNTIYF.

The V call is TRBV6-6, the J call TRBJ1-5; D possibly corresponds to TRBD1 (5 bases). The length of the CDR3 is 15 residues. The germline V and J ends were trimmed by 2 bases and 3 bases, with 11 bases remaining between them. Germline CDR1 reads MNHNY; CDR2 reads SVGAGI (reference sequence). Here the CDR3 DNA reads TGTGCCAGCAGTTACCTCGGCAGGGACAATCAGCCCCAGCATTTT. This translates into CASSYLGRDNQPQHF.

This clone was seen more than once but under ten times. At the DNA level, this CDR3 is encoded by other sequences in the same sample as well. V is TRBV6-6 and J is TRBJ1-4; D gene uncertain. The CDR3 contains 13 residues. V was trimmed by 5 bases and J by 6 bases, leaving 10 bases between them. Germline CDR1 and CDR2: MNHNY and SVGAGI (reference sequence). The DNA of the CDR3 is TGTGCCAGCAGTAGGAACGGTGATGAAAAACTGTTTTTT. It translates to CASSRNGDEKLFF.

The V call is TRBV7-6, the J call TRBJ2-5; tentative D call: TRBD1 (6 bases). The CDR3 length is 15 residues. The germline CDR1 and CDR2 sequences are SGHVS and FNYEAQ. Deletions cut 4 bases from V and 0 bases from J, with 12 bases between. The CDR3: CASSSNTGYQETQYF. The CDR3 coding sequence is TGTGCCAGCAGCTCTAATACAGGGTACCAAGAGACCCAGTACTTC.

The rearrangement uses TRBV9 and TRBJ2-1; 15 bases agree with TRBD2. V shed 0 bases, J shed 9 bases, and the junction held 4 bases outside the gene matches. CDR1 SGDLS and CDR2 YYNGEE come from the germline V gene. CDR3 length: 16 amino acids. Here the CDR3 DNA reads TGTGCCAGCAGCGTAGAGGGACTAGCGGGAGGAACTGAGCAGTTCTTC. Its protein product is CASSVEGLAGGTEQFF.

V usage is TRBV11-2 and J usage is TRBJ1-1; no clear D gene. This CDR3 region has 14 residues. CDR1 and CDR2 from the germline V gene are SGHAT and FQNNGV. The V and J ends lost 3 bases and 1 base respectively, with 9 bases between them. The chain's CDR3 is CASSFLRQNTEAFF. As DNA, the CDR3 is TGTGCCAGCAGCTTTCTTAGACAGAACACTGAAGCTTTCTTT.